This T cell receptor beta chain was identified in a study of blood T cell repertoires in COVID-19. The V and J ends lost 5 bases and 3 bases respectively, with 5 bases between them. The CDR3 consists of 11 residues. Germline assignment: CDR1 SEHNR and CDR2 FQNEAQ (reference sequence). Clones were read by immunoSEQ multiplex PCR, and TCRdb kept only the in-frame ones, dropping some. The sample lists under 150,000 clones, 70% to 90% occurring once. Seattle researchers signed up patients amid active infection and tracked them longitudinally. This clonotype was obtained from a woman aged 60 to 75 with COVID-19, enrolled during active disease. J is TRBJ2-7 and V is TRBV7-9; D gene ambiguous. The sequenced material came from peripheral blood. Here the CDR3 reads CASSPHYEQYF. In DNA, the CDR3 is TGTGCCAGCAGCCCCCACTACGAGCAGTACTTC.